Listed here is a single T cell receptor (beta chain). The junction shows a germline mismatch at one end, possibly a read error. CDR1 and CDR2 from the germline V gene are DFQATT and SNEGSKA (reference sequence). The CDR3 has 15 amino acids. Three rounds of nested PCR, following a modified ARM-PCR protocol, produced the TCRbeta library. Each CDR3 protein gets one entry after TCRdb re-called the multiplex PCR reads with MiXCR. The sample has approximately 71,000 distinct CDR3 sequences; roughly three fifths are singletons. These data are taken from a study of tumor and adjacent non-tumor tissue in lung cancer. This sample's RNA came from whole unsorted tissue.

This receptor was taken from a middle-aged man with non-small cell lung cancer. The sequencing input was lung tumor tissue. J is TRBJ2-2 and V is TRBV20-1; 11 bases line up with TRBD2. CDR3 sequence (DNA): TGCAGTGCTAGTCGGCTAGCGGGAGGCGCCGGGGAGCTGTATTTT. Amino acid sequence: CSASRLAGGAGELYF.